This T cell receptor (beta chain) derives from a study of blood T cells in healthy people across ages. Study conclusions and caveats: Naive CD4+ cells and diversity were both higher in long-lived donors than in aged donors.

Peripheral blood, roughly 9.1 milliliters per donor, was collected. As for this clonotype: Antigen specificity is unknown.

The use of a sample-barcoded 5' primer and a J-beta primer mix characterized a second PCR of about 7 to 12 cycles. TCRdb re-called the 5' RACE reads through MiXCR, storing one row per CDR3 protein. The table lists more than 1.4 million distinct CDR3 sequences, approximately 38% of them singletons. The sequence derives from a woman aged 18-30 years in good health. The sample taken for sequencing was blood.

Here the CDR3 DNA reads TGTGCCAGCAGTCTCCTCGCGGCAGGGGGTTCGCTGAACACTGAAGCTTTCTTT. Translation: CASSLLAAGGSLNTEAFF. The chain recombines TRBV28 with TRBJ1-1, with 7 positions matching TRBD1. In germline, CDR1 is MDHEN, CDR2 SYDVKM. This CDR3 has 18 amino acids. J lost 0 bases, V lost 5 bases, and 15 bases had no gene match.